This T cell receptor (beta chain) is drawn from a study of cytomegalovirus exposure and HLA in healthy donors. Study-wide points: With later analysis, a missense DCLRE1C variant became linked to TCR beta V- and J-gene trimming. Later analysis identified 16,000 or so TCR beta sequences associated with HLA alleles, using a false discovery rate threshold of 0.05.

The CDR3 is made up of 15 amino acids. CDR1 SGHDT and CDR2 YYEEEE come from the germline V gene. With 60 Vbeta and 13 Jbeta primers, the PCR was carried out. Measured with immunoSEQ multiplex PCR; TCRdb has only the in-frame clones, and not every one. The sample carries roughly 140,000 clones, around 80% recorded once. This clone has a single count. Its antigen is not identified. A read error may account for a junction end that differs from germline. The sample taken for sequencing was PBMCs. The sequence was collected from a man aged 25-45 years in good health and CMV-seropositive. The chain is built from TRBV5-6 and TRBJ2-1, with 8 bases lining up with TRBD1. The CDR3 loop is CASTLDRATYNEQFF. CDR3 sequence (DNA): TGTGCCAGCACCTTGGACAGGGCGACCTACAATGAGCAGTTCTTC.